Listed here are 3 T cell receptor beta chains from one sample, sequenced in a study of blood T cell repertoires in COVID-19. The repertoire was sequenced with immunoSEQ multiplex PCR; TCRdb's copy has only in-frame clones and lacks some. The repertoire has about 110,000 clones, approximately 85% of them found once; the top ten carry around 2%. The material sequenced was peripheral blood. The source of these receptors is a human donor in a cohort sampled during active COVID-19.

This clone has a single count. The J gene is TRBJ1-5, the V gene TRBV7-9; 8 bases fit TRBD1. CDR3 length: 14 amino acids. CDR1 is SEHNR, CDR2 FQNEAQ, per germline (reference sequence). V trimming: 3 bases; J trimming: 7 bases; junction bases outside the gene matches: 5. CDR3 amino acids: CASSFGQGHQPQHF. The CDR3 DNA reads TGTGCCAGCAGCTTCGGACAGGGCCACCAGCCCCAGCATTTT. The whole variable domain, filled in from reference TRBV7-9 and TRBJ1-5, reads DTGVSQNPRHKITKRGQNVTFRCDPISEHNRLYWYRQTLGQGPEFLTYFQNEAQLEKSRLLSDRFSAERPKGSFSTLEIQRTEQGDSAMYLCASSFGQGHQPQHFGDGTRLSIL.

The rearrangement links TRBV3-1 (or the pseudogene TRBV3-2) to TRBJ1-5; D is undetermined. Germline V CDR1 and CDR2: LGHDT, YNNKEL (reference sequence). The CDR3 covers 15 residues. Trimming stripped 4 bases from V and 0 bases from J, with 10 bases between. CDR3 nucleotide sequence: TGTGCCAGCAGCCCGAGCGGGGTTAGCAATCAGCCCCAGCATTTT. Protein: CASSPSGVSNQPQHF.

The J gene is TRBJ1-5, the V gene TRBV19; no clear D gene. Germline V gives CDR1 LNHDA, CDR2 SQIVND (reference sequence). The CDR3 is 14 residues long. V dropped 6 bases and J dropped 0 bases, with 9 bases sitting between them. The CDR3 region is CASREVNSNQPQHF. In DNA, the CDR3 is TGTGCCAGTAGAGAGGTAAATAGCAATCAGCCCCAGCATTTT.